Listed below are T cell receptor beta chains from one sample, sequenced in a study of shared clonotypes between healthy human individuals. The repertoire was sequenced with immunoSEQ multiplex PCR; TCRdb's copy has only in-frame clones and lacks some. The profile shows about 600,000 clones, around 95% of them singletons. Input material: naive CD8+ T cells sorted from blood. The receptors come from a woman in her 30s in good health. Both conserved end residues are part of each CDR3. Fields, in order: V gene, D gene, J gene, clone size, CDR3 protein, CDR3 DNA. D genes are given only for firm matches. Clone size is stated in some rows and not others, as once, few, many or a class when expanded.

TRBV27	.	TRBJ2-6	once	CASSPTPGGANVLTF	TGTGCCAGCAGTCCAACCCCTGGCGGGGCCAACGTCCTGACTTTC
TRBV2	.	TRBJ1-2	.	CASSGEPGANYGYTF	TGTGCCAGCAGCGGGGAACCCGGAGCTAACTATGGCTACACCTTC
TRBV29-1	TRBD1	TRBJ2-1	.	CSVEFRDRGDFEQFF	TGCAGCGTTGAATTCCGGGACAGGGGGGATTTTGAGCAGTTCTTC
TRBV7-9	TRBD2	TRBJ2-1	.	CASSLPPRSGSYNEQFF	TGTGCCAGCAGCCTCCCCCCCCGTAGCGGGAGCTACAATGAGCAGTTCTTC
TRBV6-1	.	TRBJ2-7	.	CASSEYDSGDEQYF	TGTGCCAGCAGTGAATATGACAGTGGGGACGAGCAGTACTTC
TRBV19	.	TRBJ2-7	.	CASSEGVFSYEQYF	TGTGCCAGTAGTGAGGGGGTTTTCTCCTACGAGCAGTACTTC
TRBV6-4	TRBD2	TRBJ2-1	.	CASARLAGARHNEQFF	TGTGCCAGCGCTAGACTAGCGGGAGCGAGACATAATGAGCAGTTCTTC
TRBV6-1	TRBD2	TRBJ2-7	.	CASSVGTSGTFYEQYF	TGTGCCAGCAGTGTCGGGACTAGCGGGACATTCTACGAGCAGTACTTC
TRBV27	TRBD2	TRBJ2-5	.	CASSFLPGTSGIKETQYF	TGTGCCAGCAGTTTTCTCCCCGGGACTAGCGGGATAAAAGAGACCCAGTACTTC
TRBV28	.	TRBJ2-5	.	CASKDVGPGQETQYF	.
TRBV9	TRBD1	TRBJ1-2	.	CASSAGGASYNGYTF	TGTGCCAGCAGCGCAGGGGGGGCAAGTTATAATGGCTACACCTTC
TRBV10-3	TRBD1	TRBJ1-2	.	CAISEGGQGYGYTF	TGTGCCATCAGTGAGGGGGGACAGGGCTATGGCTACACCTTC
TRBV5-4	TRBD1	TRBJ1-2	.	CASSLNRGRELYAYGYTF	TGTGCCAGCAGCTTGAACAGGGGGCGCGAATTGTACGCTTATGGCTACACCTTC
TRBV6-5	TRBD2	TRBJ2-7	once	CASNPGGISYEQYF	TGTGCCAGCAACCCGGGGGGAATCTCCTACGAGCAGTACTTC
TRBV28	.	TRBJ1-3	.	CASSKLIRTASGNTIYF	TGTGCCAGCAGCAAGCTTATTAGGACAGCATCTGGAAACACCATATATTTT
TRBV10-1	.	TRBJ2-2	.	CASTGSLTGELFF	TGCGCCAGCACCGGGAGTTTAACCGGGGAGCTGTTTTTT
TRBV27	.	TRBJ2-7	.	CASSIAGLDEQYF	TGTGCCAGCAGTATTGCGGGGTTGGACGAGCAGTACTTC
TRBV5-8	.	TRBJ1-5	.	CASSLGVWGAQPQHF	TGTGCCAGCAGCTTGGGTGTGTGGGGTGCCCAGCCCCAGCATTTT
TRBV27	TRBD2	TRBJ2-7	.	CASTQLAGGYEQYF	TGTGCCAGCACCCAACTAGCGGGAGGTTACGAGCAGTACTTC
TRBV5-1	TRBD2	TRBJ2-5	.	CATRLAGGPEAETQYF	TGCGCCACCCGACTAGCGGGAGGCCCGGAGGCGGAGACCCAGTACTTC
TRBV27	TRBD1	TRBJ2-7	.	CASSRTGGNEQYF	TGTGCCAGCAGCAGAACAGGGGGCAACGAGCAGTACTTC
TRBV23-1	TRBD2	TRBJ2-2	once	CASSQSGGMLFF	TGCGCCAGCAGTCAATCGGGGGGGATGCTGTTTTTT
TRBV13	TRBD2	TRBJ2-7	.	CASSLSTTSGRFDEQYF	TGTGCCAGCAGCTTAAGCACGACTAGCGGGAGGTTCGACGAGCAGTACTTC
TRBV2	.	TRBJ2-1	.	CASSAGQTYSYNEQFF	TGTGCCAGCAGTGCGGGTCAAACCTACTCCTACAATGAGCAGTTCTTC
TRBV13	.	TRBJ1-1	.	CASSLEGTLNTEAFF	TGTGCCAGCAGCTTAGAGGGGACCCTGAACACTGAAGCTTTCTTT
TRBV2	.	TRBJ1-4	.	CASSGRGRAANEKLFF	TGTGCCAGCAGTGGACGGGGTAGGGCCGCTAATGAAAAACTGTTTTTT
TRBV7-6	TRBD2	TRBJ2-1	.	CASSLGREGLDNEQFF	TGTGCCAGCAGCCTCGGGAGGGAGGGCCTCGACAATGAGCAGTTCTTC
TRBV5-5	.	TRBJ2-7	.	CASSLVPGDSYEQYF	TGTGCCAGCAGCTTGGTACCAGGCGACTCCTACGAGCAGTACTTC
TRBV19	.	TRBJ2-7	.	CASSMLAAMAYEQYF	TGTGCCAGTAGTATGTTGGCAGCGATGGCCTACGAGCAGTACTTC
TRBV5-1	TRBD2	TRBJ2-4	.	CASSQDLAGVDKNIQYF	TGCGCCAGCAGCCAAGACCTAGCGGGAGTTGACAAAAACATTCAGTACTTC
TRBV19	.	TRBJ2-3	.	CASSILGDDTDTQYF	TGTGCCAGTAGTATATTAGGTGACGACACAGATACGCAGTATTTT
TRBV14	.	TRBJ2-7	.	CASSQDPFQYEQYF	TGTGCCAGCAGCCAAGACCCATTTCAGTACGAGCAGTACTTC
TRBV28	TRBD1	TRBJ2-7	.	CASSFWQGDYEQYF	TGTGCCAGCAGTTTCTGGCAGGGGGACTACGAGCAGTACTTC
TRBV28	TRBD2	TRBJ2-1	.	CASSLGTSGPYNEQFF	TGTGCCAGCAGTTTAGGGACTAGCGGGCCCTACAATGAGCAGTTCTTC
TRBV9	.	TRBJ2-7	once	CASSVARGHEQYF	TGTGCCAGCAGCGTAGCTCGAGGCCACGAGCAGTACTTC
TRBV7-2	TRBD1	TRBJ2-7	.	CASSFGQGPYEQYF	TGTGCCAGCAGCTTCGGACAGGGTCCCTACGAGCAGTACTTC
TRBV13	.	TRBJ2-7	.	CASSTGAYEQYF	TGTGCCAGCAGCACCGGGGCATACGAGCAGTACTTC
TRBV19	TRBD2	TRBJ2-1	.	CASSNEEGLAGGGEQFF	TGTGCCAGTAGTAACGAGGAGGGACTAGCGGGAGGGGGTGAGCAGTTCTTC
TRBV28	.	TRBJ1-5	.	CASSLLAGNQPQHF	TGTGCCAGCAGTTTATTGGCGGGCAATCAGCCCCAGCATTTT
TRBV30	TRBD2	TRBJ2-7	.	CAWTEGLATYEQYF	TGTGCCTGGACGGAGGGACTAGCAACCTACGAGCAGTACTTC
TRBV27	TRBD1	TRBJ2-2	.	CASSWGTGGDTGELFF	TGTGCCAGCAGTTGGGGGACAGGGGGCGACACCGGGGAGCTGTTTTTT
TRBV11-2	.	TRBJ2-7	.	CASSFPGQFPYEQYF	TGTGCCAGCAGCTTCCCCGGACAGTTTCCTTACGAGCAGTACTTC
TRBV14	.	TRBJ2-3	once	CASSSHSTDTQYF	TGTGCCAGCAGCTCCCACAGCACAGATACGCAGTATTTT
TRBV7-3	TRBD2	TRBJ2-1	.	CASSSGTPGLSANAQFF	TGTGCCAGCAGCTCAGGAACCCCGGGACTATCGGCAAATGCGCAGTTCTTC
TRBV7-6	TRBD2	TRBJ2-7	.	CASSSGGVTYEQYF	TGTGCCAGCAGCTCGGGGGGGGTAACCTACGAGCAGTACTTC
TRBV6-6	.	TRBJ1-1	.	CASSYPGIEGAFF	TGTGCCAGCAGTTATCCAGGGATAGAGGGAGCTTTCTTT
TRBV5-4	.	TRBJ2-1	.	CASSSWNEQFF	TGTGCCAGCAGCAGCTGGAATGAGCAGTTCTTC
TRBV27	.	TRBJ2-6	.	CASSSPIFGVHPSGANVLTF	TGTGCCAGCAGTTCCCCTATTTTTGGGGTCCACCCCTCTGGGGCCAACGTCCTGACTTTC
TRBV2	TRBD2	TRBJ2-1	.	CASNRAGGIYNEQFF	TGTGCCAGCAACCGAGCGGGAGGCATCTACAATGAGCAGTTCTTC
TRBV9	.	TRBJ2-3	.	CASTGPSTDTQYF	TGTGCCAGCACCGGGCCCAGCACAGATACGCAGTATTTT
TRBV9	.	TRBJ2-1	few	CASSVESGDYNEQFF	TGTGCCAGCAGCGTAGAGTCTGGGGACTACAATGAGCAGTTCTTC
TRBV13	.	TRBJ2-2	.	CASSLAPNTGELFF	TGTGCCAGCAGCTTAGCCCCCAACACCGGGGAGCTGTTTTTT
TRBV28	.	TRBJ2-7	.	CASSYGFYEQYF	TGTGCCAGCAGTTATGGATTCTACGAGCAGTACTTC
TRBV27	TRBD2	TRBJ2-7	.	CASSLSGGSTFEQYF	TGTGCCAGCAGTTTATCGGGCGGGAGTACTTTCGAGCAGTACTTC